This T cell receptor (beta chain) was observed in a study of blood T cell repertoires in COVID-19. This clone was detected only once. The CDR3 sequence is 16 residues long. CDR1 MNHNS and CDR2 SASEGT come from the germline V gene. After removal of 2 bases from V and 3 bases from J, the junction contained 5 bases not matched to a gene. Produced via immunoSEQ multiplex PCR; TCRdb's table is partial and in-frame only. The table includes roughly 400,000 clones, around nine tenths detected once. Contact with a PCR-confirmed or clinician-diagnosed COVID-19 case occurred within 2 weeks of entry. The clonotype was recovered from a woman aged 18-29 years who had been exposed to COVID-19. The sample taken for sequencing was PBMCs or T cells enriched from blood (not recorded which). This chain joins TRBV6-1 and TRBJ2-2; TRBD2 aligns across 8 bases. CDR3 sequence (DNA): TGTGCCAGCAGTGAACGGGGGGGACTTTACACCGGGGAGCTGTTTTTT. This gives the protein CASSERGGLYTGELFF.